The rows below give T cell receptor beta chains drawn from one sample of a study of shared clonotypes between healthy human individuals. Clones were read by immunoSEQ multiplex PCR, and TCRdb kept only the in-frame ones, dropping some. The sample records over 1.4 million clones, 95% to 97% being singletons. The sequencing sample was made of naive CD4+ T cells sorted from blood. These TCRs come from a man aged 30-40 years in good health. Both conserved end residues are part of each CDR3. A D gene is named only where the DNA matches it firmly. Only part of the rows carry a size: once, few, many, or a class if the clone is expanded.

NA	NA	TRBJ2-7	TRBV6-1	CASRRGDSYSYEQYF	TGTGCCAGCAGGAGGGGGGACTCCTACTCCTACGAGCAGTACTTC
NA	NA	TRBJ2-2	TRBV5-1	CASHPGGTVNTGELFF	TGCGCCAGCCACCCTGGCGGGACGGTGAACACCGGGGAGCTGTTTTTT
NA	TRBD1	TRBJ2-7	TRBV7-2	CASSFVGDSNYEQYF	TGTGCCAGCAGCTTCGTAGGGGACAGTAACTACGAGCAGTACTTC
NA	NA	TRBJ2-7	TRBV5-8	CASSLRGGPTYEQYF	TGTGCCAGCAGCTTGCGCGGAGGGCCCACCTACGAGCAGTACTTC
NA	TRBD2	TRBJ2-1	TRBV7-3	CASSPGGSHNEQFF	TGTGCCAGCAGCCCCGGCGGGAGCCACAATGAGCAGTTCTTC
NA	TRBD2	TRBJ2-7	TRBV9	CASSVGGGRDYEQYF	TGTGCCAGCAGCGTAGGTGGCGGGAGGGACTACGAGCAGTACTTC
NA	NA	TRBJ1-1	TRBV29-1	CSVIQGGNTEAFF	TGCAGCGTGATACAGGGAGGAAACACTGAAGCTTTCTTT
NA	TRBD1	TRBJ1-5	TRBV7-2	CASSSSDRHNQPQHF	TGTGCCAGCAGCTCATCGGACAGGCACAATCAGCCCCAGCATTTT
NA	NA	TRBJ1-5	TRBV28	CASSSGGQGSQPQHF	TGTGCCAGCAGCTCTGGAGGCCAGGGGAGCCAGCCCCAGCATTTT
NA	TRBD2	TRBJ2-3	TRBV5-1	CASSLGPASGSTDTQYF	TGCGCCAGCAGCTTAGGGCCAGCTAGCGGTAGCACAGATACGCAGTATTTT
NA	NA	TRBJ2-1	TRBV5-6	CASSLGRHYNEQFF	TGTGCCAGCAGCTTAGGGAGGCACTACAATGAGCAGTTCTTC
NA	TRBD1	TRBJ2-7	TRBV28	CAMLDRVTHEQYF	TGTGCCATGTTGGACAGGGTGACCCACGAGCAGTACTTC
NA	TRBD2	TRBJ2-5	TRBV5-1	CASSRKLAEETQYF	TGCGCCAGCAGCCGCAAACTAGCGGAAGAGACCCAGTACTTC
NA	NA	TRBJ1-1	TRBV7-9	CASSLRDTEAFF	TGTGCCAGCAGCCTACGGGACACTGAAGCTTTCTTT
NA	NA	TRBJ2-7	TRBV30	CAWSVRGITYEQYF	TGTGCCTGGAGTGTACGGGGGATTACCTACGAGCAGTACTTC
NA	NA	TRBJ2-7	TRBV28	CASSLGGPLAQYF	TGTGCCAGCAGTTTAGGGGGTCCTCTAGCGCAGTACTTC
few	NA	TRBJ1-1	TRBV5-1	CASSSDATEAFF	TGCGCCAGCAGCTCTGATGCCACTGAAGCTTTCTTT
NA	NA	TRBJ2-3	TRBV11-2	CASSLGHNTDTQYF	TGTGCCAGCAGCTTGGGACACAACACAGATACGCAGTATTTT
NA	NA	TRBJ2-7	TRBV6-5	CASSYSPGGGHEQYF	TGTGCCAGCAGTTACTCGCCAGGGGGAGGCCACGAGCAGTACTTC
NA	NA	TRBJ2-1	TRBV7-3	CASSKTSSSSYNEQFF	TGTGCCAGCAGCAAGACTAGTTCGAGCTCCTACAATGAGCAGTTCTTC
NA	NA	TRBJ2-5	TRBV29-1	CSASPPGRLYQETQYF	TGCAGCGCCTCGCCTCCGGGACGTCTTTACCAAGAGACCCAGTACTTC
NA	NA	TRBJ2-3	TRBV18	CASSPRRGTSTDTQYF	TGTGCCAGCTCACCACGGCGGGGAACTAGCACAGATACGCAGTATTTT
NA	NA	TRBJ1-4	TRBV7-2	CASSLVPDGKLFF	TGTGCCAGCAGCTTAGTACCCGACGGAAAACTGTTTTTT
NA	NA	TRBJ1-5	TRBV21-1	CASSKDSKQIICPPTSLSNQPQHF	TGTGCCAGCAGCAAAGACTCGAAACAGATAATTTGCCCCCCCACCTCTCTTAGCAATCAGCCCCAGCATTTT
once	TRBD2	TRBJ2-2	TRBV11-2	CASSLDGRLAGSNTGELFF	TGTGCCAGCAGCTTAGATGGGAGACTAGCGGGATCGAACACCGGGGAGCTGTTTTTT
NA	TRBD1	TRBJ1-5	TRBV7-2	CASSSEGGWYQPQHF	TGTGCCAGCAGCTCGGAAGGGGGCTGGTATCAGCCCCAGCATTTT
NA	TRBD1	TRBJ1-2	TRBV14	CASSQVAGQAFYGYTF	TGTGCCAGCAGCCAAGTGGCGGGACAGGCCTTCTATGGCTACACCTTC
NA	NA	TRBJ1-5	TRBV10-2	CASSEIWADLSDQPQHF	TGCGCCAGCAGTGAAATTTGGGCCGACCTTAGCGATCAGCCCCAGCATTTT
once	NA	TRBJ2-1	TRBV6-5	CASSYSRLGTEQFF	TGTGCCAGCAGTTACTCTCGACTAGGCACTGAGCAGTTCTTC
NA	NA	TRBJ2-3	TRBV10-3	CAISEGAVLTDTQYF	TGTGCCATCAGTGAGGGGGCAGTTCTCACAGATACGCAGTATTTT
NA	NA	TRBJ1-3	TRBV6-6	CASSYRGAYGNTIYF	TGTGCCAGCAGTTACAGGGGCGCTTACGGAAACACCATATATTTT
NA	TRBD1	TRBJ2-1	TRBV4-3	CASSLLAGQGANEQFF	TGCGCCAGCAGCCTCTTGGCGGGACAGGGGGCAAATGAGCAGTTCTTC
NA	NA	TRBJ1-2	TRBV5-1	CASSLDSGQGAYTF	TGCGCCAGCAGCTTAGATTCGGGACAAGGCGCCTACACCTTC
NA	NA	TRBJ2-5	TRBV20-1	CSARLAETQYF	TGCAGTGCTAGGCTGGCCGAGACCCAGTACTTC
NA	TRBD1	TRBJ2-5	TRBV10-3	CAIGQGQETQYF	TGTGCCATCGGACAGGGGCAAGAGACCCAGTACTTC
NA	NA	TRBJ2-3	TRBV11-2	CASSLAGAGADTQYF	TGTGCCAGCAGCTTAGCGGGGGCAGGGGCAGATACGCAGTATTTT
NA	NA	TRBJ2-1	TRBV27	CASNSLPGQVYNEQFF	TGTGCCAGCAACTCCTTACCGGGACAAGTCTACAATGAGCAGTTCTTC
NA	TRBD2	TRBJ2-5	TRBV19	CASSIGPGGGGETQYF	TGTGCCAGTAGTATCGGTCCCGGGGGGGGTGGAGAGACCCAGTACTTC
NA	NA	TRBJ1-1	TRBV6-1	CASSEALNGFTEAFF	TGTGCCAGCAGTGAAGCGCTCAATGGATTCACTGAAGCTTTCTTT
NA	NA	TRBJ1-1	TRBV27	CASSLIRGGMNTEAFF	TGTGCCAGCAGTTTAATCCGCGGGGGAATGAACACTGAAGCTTTCTTT
NA	NA	TRBJ1-2	TRBV25-1	CASSEGTFYGYTF	TGTGCCAGCAGTGAAGGGACATTCTATGGCTACACCTTC
NA	NA	TRBJ2-1	TRBV5-5	CASSFLTEISYNEQFF	TGTGCCAGCAGCTTCCTGACCGAGATTTCCTACAATGAGCAGTTCTTC
NA	NA	TRBJ1-5	TRBV5-4	CASSFRPTRGRGNQPQHF	TGTGCCAGCAGCTTTAGGCCCACAAGGGGAAGAGGCAATCAGCCCCAGCATTTT
once	TRBD2	TRBJ2-2	TRBV6-4	CASRATAGGNGELFF	TGTGCCAGCCGAGCTACAGCGGGAGGAAACGGGGAGCTGTTTTTT
NA	NA	TRBJ2-3	TRBV25-1	CASSVFGGGTDTQYF	TGTGCCAGCAGTGTTTTCGGGGGAGGCACAGATACGCAGTATTTT
NA	TRBD1	TRBJ1-2	TRBV2	CASSSGQRGYTF	TGTGCCAGCAGTTCGGGACAGCGTGGCTACACCTTC